The next 14 T cell receptor beta chains were all read from a single sample in a study of T cells after yellow fever vaccination. Each CDR3 protein gets one entry after TCRdb re-called the 5' RACE reads with MiXCR. The sample has a few hundred thousand distinct CDR3 sequences, more than 9% seen once. The source material was PBMCs, sampled on the day of the first yellow fever vaccination. The origin of the receptors is a man younger than 30 who received the YFV17D yellow fever vaccine.

This chain uses TRBV24-1 with TRBJ2-1; D possibly corresponds to TRBD1 (5 bases). The V gene's germline CDR1 is KGHDR and CDR2 SFDVKD. V was pared by 4 bases and J by 4 bases, with 16 bases between. This CDR3 is 16 amino acids long. The CDR3 nucleotides are TGTGCCACCAGTGACTCGGTGGCAGGGATGTACAATGAGCAGTTCTTC. Its translation is CATSDSVAGMYNEQFF.

This clonotype was picked up a small number of times. This rearrangement joins TRBV18 to TRBJ2-3; 9 nucleotides match TRBD2. V was clipped by 6 bases and J by 4 bases; unmatched bases: 11. The CDR3 consists of 16 residues. Germline CDR1 reads KGHSH; CDR2 reads LQKENI. This CDR3 is CASSPRGLAGSDTQYF. DNA of the CDR3: TGTGCCAGCTCTCCCCGGGGGCTAGCGGGGTCAGATACGCAGTATTTT.

The genes are TRBV10-3 and TRBJ1-4; TRBD1 aligns across 8 bases. Germline values: CDR1 ENHRY, CDR2 SYGVKD. Losses at the gene ends were 9 bases for V and 7 bases for J; bases not matched to a gene: 1. CDR3 length: 11 amino acids. The CDR3 sequence is CAIGTGEKLFF. CDR3 bases: TGTGCCATTGGGACAGGTGAAAAACTGTTTTTT.

This clonotype was counted only a few times. CDR3 bases: TGTGCCAGCAGTTTACCCAGACTGTCCCCGCCGGGGGAGCAGTACTTC. This translates into CASSLPRLSPPGEQYF. The chain uses TRBV12-3 or TRBV12-4 and TRBJ2-7; tentatively, D is TRBD2 (5 bases). Trimming stripped 2 bases from V and 7 bases from J, with 21 bases between. This CDR3 spans 16 amino acids.

The table lists this clonotype with a few counts. This chain links TRBV5-6 with TRBJ1-1; D gene ambiguous. Germline CDR1 SGHDT, CDR2 YYEEEE. The CDR3 is 15 amino acids. The germline V and J ends were trimmed by 4 bases and 2 bases, with 15 bases remaining between them. CDR3 in DNA: TGTGCCAGCAGCCTTCCCCCGACACCTAACACTGAAGCTTTCTTT. Protein sequence: CASSLPPTPNTEAFF.

This clonotype was seen more than once but under ten times. This chain links TRBV4-2 with TRBJ2-1; D may correspond to TRBD1 or TRBD2 (6 bases each). The CDR3 runs to 16 residues. V gave up 4 bases and J gave up 0 bases, with 13 bases separating them. CDR1 and CDR2 from the germline V gene are LGHNA and YNFKEQ. Here the CDR3 DNA reads TGTGCCAGCAGCCTTACAAAGGGGGGCTCCTACAATGAGCAGTTCTTC. Its protein product is CASSLTKGGSYNEQFF.

This clonotype was counted between two and nine times. The V and J genes are TRBV7-2 and TRBJ1-2, with D tentatively TRBD1 (6 bases). CDR1 and CDR2 from the germline V gene are SGHTA and FQGNSA. The CDR3 has 15 amino acids. V dropped 2 bases and J dropped 3 bases, with 13 bases sitting between them. The CDR3 spells CASSLRGARDYGYTF. CDR3 DNA sequence: TGTGCCAGCAGCTTACGGGGGGCGAGGGACTATGGCTACACCTTC.

The gene calls are TRBV6-5 and TRBJ2-1; D call uncertain. Germline lookup yields CDR1 MNHEY and CDR2 SVGAGI. The CDR3 runs 14 residues. Deletions cut 0 bases from V and 3 bases from J, with 6 bases between. The CDR3 DNA follows: TGTGCCAGCAGTTACTCGAACAGCTACAATGAGCAGTTCTTC. This encodes CASSYSNSYNEQFF.

The sample holds one count of this clonotype. The chain is built from TRBV20-1 and TRBJ1-5; no definite D call. V was cut by 3 bases and J by 1 base, with 10 bases left in between. Germline V lookup: CDR1 DFQATT, CDR2 SNEGSKA (reference sequence). CDR3 length: 14 residues. CDR3: CSASRVDSNQPQHF. The CDR3 nucleotides read TGCAGTGCTAGCCGGGTGGACAGCAATCAGCCCCAGCATTTT.

This clonotype was detected ten times or more. This sequence joins TRBV7-2 and TRBJ2-5; 7 bases are shared with TRBD1. The CDR3 is 14 amino acids. Germline assignment: CDR1 SGHTA and CDR2 FQGNSA. V lost 5 bases, J lost 4 bases, and 7 bases stayed unmatched. The DNA for the CDR3 is TGTGCCAGCAGCGCACAACAGGGGTCAGAGACCCAGTACTTC. It is translated as CASSAQQGSETQYF.

The J gene is TRBJ2-5, the V gene TRBV12-3 or TRBV12-4; TRBD1 is a possible D gene (5 bases). This CDR3 contains 14 residues. Trimming took off 6 bases at V and 5 bases at J, with 16 bases between the two ends. Here the CDR3 reads CASSPSDTIETQYF. In DNA form, the CDR3 reads TGTGCCAGCAGCCCTTCGGACACCATCGAGACCCAGTACTTC.

The genes are TRBV7-8 and TRBJ1-2, with D possibly matching TRBD1 (5 bases). Germline V CDR1 and CDR2: SGHVS, FQNEAQ. CDR3 length: 15 residues. V dropped 5 bases and J dropped 6 bases, with 19 bases sitting between them. The CDR3 DNA reads as TGTGCCAGCAGCCGTGTCGGGGGTGGTGTTGATGGCTACACCTTC. Encoded protein: CASSRVGGGVDGYTF.

This clonotype was seen a handful of times. The chain has TRBV7-2 and TRBJ1-5, with TRBD1 identical over 9 bases. With 5 bases clipped from V and 7 bases from J, the junction kept 6 bases outside the gene matches. Looked up from germline, CDR1 is SGHTA and CDR2 is FQGNSA. This CDR3 region has 14 residues. The CDR3 DNA is TGTGCCAGCAGCGGGACAGGGCGCTACCAGCCCCAGCATTTT. This translates into CASSGTGRYQPQHF.

DNA of the CDR3: TGTGCCAGCAGCCCCGCTCCCCTCTGGGGGGAGAACAATGAGCAGTTCTTC. Residues: CASSPAPLWGENNEQFF. The chain uses TRBV4-2 and TRBJ2-1, with D perhaps TRBD2 (6 bases). V lost 4 bases to trimming and J lost 5 bases, with 21 bases between them. Germline V gives CDR1 LGHNA, CDR2 YNFKEQ. The CDR3 length is 17 residues.